Below are 8 T cell receptor beta chains sequenced from a single sample in a study of shared clonotypes between healthy human individuals. TCRdb's copy holds only in-frame clones and misses some; the assay was immunoSEQ multiplex PCR. The sample lists approximately 1,000,000 clones; 70% to 80% were seen once. Sequenced sample: memory CD4+ T cells from PBMCs. Described subset: CD45RA-negative fraction. The receptors shown here come from a man in his late teens or twenties in good health. Some clones in this sample may be carry-over from other donors' samples.

CDR3: CASPPYRRTGFTDTQYF. The CDR3 nucleotides read TGTGCCAGTCCTCCTTACCGCCGGACAGGTTTCACAGATACGCAGTATTTT. The chain combines TRBV19 with TRBJ2-3; 7 nucleotides match TRBD1. CDR3 length: 17 amino acids. Germline lookup yields CDR1 LNHDA and CDR2 SQIVND (reference sequence). The junction had 16 bases not matched to a gene; V was cut back by 8 bases and J by 2 bases.

The V gene is TRBV11-2, the J gene TRBJ2-1, with 7 bases identical to TRBD1. V gave up 5 bases and J gave up 5 bases; unmatched junction bases: 6. CDR1 is SGHAT and CDR2 is FQNNGV in the germline V gene. The CDR3 has 14 residues. CDR3 sequence reads: CASSRRDSNNEQFF. The CDR3 DNA reads TGTGCCAGCAGCCGTCGGGACAGCAACAATGAGCAGTTCTTC.

In DNA form, the CDR3 reads TGTGCCAGCAGCCCTTGGAATCGAGGACAGTCCGAGCAGTTCTTC. Protein product: CASSPWNRGQSEQFF. The chain has TRBV7-2 and TRBJ2-1; tentatively, D is TRBD1 (6 bases). The CDR3 is 15 residues long. V dropped 5 bases and J dropped 10 bases, with 21 bases sitting between them. The germline V gene encodes CDR1 SGHTA and CDR2 FQGNSA.

The chain has TRBV18 and TRBJ1-3; tentative D call: TRBD1 (6 bases). The length of the CDR3 is 16 residues. CDR1 KGHSH and CDR2 LQKENI come from the germline V gene. V was clipped by 6 bases and J by 0 bases, with 15 bases between them. The CDR3 sequence is CASSYGQSRSGNTIYF. CDR3 nucleotide sequence: TGTGCCAGCTCGTACGGACAGAGTCGCTCTGGAAACACCATATATTTT.

The J gene is TRBJ2-2, the V gene TRBV21-1; the table calls TRBD1, which could not be checked here. TRBV21-1 is a pseudogene segment. The CDR3 length is 14 residues. The CDR3 region is CASSIEGATGELFF. The CDR3 DNA reads TGTGCCAGCAGCATTGAGGGGGCAACCGGGGAGCTGTTTTTT.

The chain recombines TRBV18 with TRBJ2-1; 8 bases are a match to TRBD1. Germline V CDR1 and CDR2: KGHSH, LQKENI. Germline trimming cut 3 bases from V and 2 bases from J; bases unmatched to any gene: 12. The CDR3 is 18 residues long. CDR3 loop: CASSPLLSQGATYNEQFF. For the CDR3, the DNA is TGTGCCAGCTCACCCCTTTTAAGCCAGGGGGCAACCTACAATGAGCAGTTCTTC. Supplemented by reference TRBV18 and TRBJ2-1, the full variable domain reads NAGVMQNPRHLVRRRGQEARLRCSPMKGHSHVYWYRQLPEEGLKFMVYLQKENIIDESGMPKERFSAEFPKEGPSILRIQQVVRGDSAAYFCASSPLLSQGATYNEQFFGPGTRLTVL.

The J gene is TRBJ2-1, the V gene TRBV18; D is ambiguous. The CDR3 runs 11 residues. Germline assignment: CDR1 KGHSH and CDR2 LQKENI. V was trimmed by 2 bases and J by 9 bases, leaving 5 bases between them. The CDR3 sequence: CASSPSVEQFF. The CDR3 DNA sequence: TGTGCCAGCTCACCATCCGTTGAGCAGTTCTTC.

This clone was seen a handful of times. This rearrangement joins TRBV2 to TRBJ1-5, with D maybe TRBD1 (5 bases). Looked up from germline, CDR1 is SNHLY and CDR2 is FYNNEI. V was cut by 5 bases and J by 1 base, with 18 bases left in between. The CDR3 is made up of 17 amino acids. The CDR3 loop is CASSPPGRLVSNQPQHF. The DNA of the CDR3 is TGTGCCAGCAGTCCACCGGGACGCTTGGTGAGCAATCAGCCCCAGCATTTT.